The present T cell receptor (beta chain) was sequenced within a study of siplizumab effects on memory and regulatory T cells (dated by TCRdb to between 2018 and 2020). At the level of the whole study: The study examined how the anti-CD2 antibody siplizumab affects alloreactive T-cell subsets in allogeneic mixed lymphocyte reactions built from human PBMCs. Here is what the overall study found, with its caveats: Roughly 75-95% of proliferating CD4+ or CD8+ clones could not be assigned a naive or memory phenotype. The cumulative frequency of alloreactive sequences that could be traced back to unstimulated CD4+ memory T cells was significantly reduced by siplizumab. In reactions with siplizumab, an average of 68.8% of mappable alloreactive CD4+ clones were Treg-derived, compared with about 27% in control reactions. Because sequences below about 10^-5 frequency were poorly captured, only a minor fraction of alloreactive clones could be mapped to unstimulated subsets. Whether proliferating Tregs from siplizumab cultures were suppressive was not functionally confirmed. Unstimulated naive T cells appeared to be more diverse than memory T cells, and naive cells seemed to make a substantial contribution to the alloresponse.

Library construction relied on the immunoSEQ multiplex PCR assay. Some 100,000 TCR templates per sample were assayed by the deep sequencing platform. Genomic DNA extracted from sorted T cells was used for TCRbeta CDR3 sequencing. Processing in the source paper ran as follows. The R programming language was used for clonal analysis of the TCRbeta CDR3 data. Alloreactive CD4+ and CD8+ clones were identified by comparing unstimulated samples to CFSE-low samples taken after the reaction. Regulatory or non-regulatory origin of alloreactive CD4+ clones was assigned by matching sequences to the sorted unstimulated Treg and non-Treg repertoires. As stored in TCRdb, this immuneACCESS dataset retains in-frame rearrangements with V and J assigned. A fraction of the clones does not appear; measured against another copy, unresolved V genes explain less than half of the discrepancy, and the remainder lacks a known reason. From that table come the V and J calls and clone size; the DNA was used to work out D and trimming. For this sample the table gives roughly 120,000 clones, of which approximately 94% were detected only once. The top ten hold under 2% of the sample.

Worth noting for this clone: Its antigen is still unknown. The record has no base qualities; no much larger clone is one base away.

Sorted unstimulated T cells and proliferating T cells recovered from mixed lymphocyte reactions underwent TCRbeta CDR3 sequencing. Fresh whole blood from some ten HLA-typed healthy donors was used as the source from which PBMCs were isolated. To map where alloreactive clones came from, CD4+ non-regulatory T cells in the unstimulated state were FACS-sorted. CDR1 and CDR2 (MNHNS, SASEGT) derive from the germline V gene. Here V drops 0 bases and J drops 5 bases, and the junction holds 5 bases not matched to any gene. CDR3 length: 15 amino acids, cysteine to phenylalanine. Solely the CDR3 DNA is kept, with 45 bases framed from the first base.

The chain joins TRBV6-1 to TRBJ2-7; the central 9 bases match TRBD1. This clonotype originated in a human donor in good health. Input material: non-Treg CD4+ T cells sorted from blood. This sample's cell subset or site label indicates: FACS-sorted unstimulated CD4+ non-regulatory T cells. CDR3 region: CASSEAGDRADEQYF. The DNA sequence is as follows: TGTGCCAGCAGTGAAGCGGGGGACAGGGCCGACGAGCAGTACTTC.